The clone carrying this T cell receptor (beta chain) showed up many times. This CDR3 has 11 amino acids. V was shortened by 6 bases and J by 9 bases, with 9 bases between the two germline ends. The germline gives CDR1 MNHNY, CDR2 SVGAGI (reference sequence). TCRdb re-derived calls from the RT-PCR reads in MiXCR, one entry per CDR3 protein. Of about 700,000 distinct CDR3 sequences in the sample, 11% to 15% were seen once. The J gene is TRBJ2-1, the V gene TRBV6-6; a weak D match, TRBD1 (5 bases). The source of this sequence is a female donor in good health, serving as a healthy control. The sample was memory CD4+ T cells from blood. CDR3 nucleotide sequence: TGTGCCAGCAGGAAGGACACTGAGCAGTTCTTC. Its translation: CASRKDTEQFF.